The 29 T cell receptor beta chains below all came from one sample that was sequenced in a study of cytomegalovirus exposure and HLA in healthy donors. The table came from immunoSEQ multiplex PCR; TCRdb's copy has only in-frame clones and leaves some out. The profile shows about 57,000 clones, 89% of them singletons. The sample taken for sequencing was PBMCs. These receptors came from a woman aged 18-29 years in good health and CMV-seronegative.

In DNA, the CDR3 is TGTGCCAGCAACTCAGGGAACCATGGCTACACCTTC. Amino acids: CASNSGNHGYTF. The chain couples TRBV28 to TRBJ1-2; perhaps TRBD1 as D (5 bases). The CDR3 has 12 residues. CDR1 is MDHEN and CDR2 is SYDVKM in the germline V gene. V was trimmed by 7 bases and J by 6 bases, leaving 12 bases between them.

The chain combines TRBV15 with TRBJ2-3, with D possibly TRBD2 on 5 matching bases. Germline values: CDR1 LNHNV, CDR2 YYDKDF (reference sequence). Trimming stripped 0 bases from V and 5 bases from J, with 15 bases between. The CDR3 is 16 amino acids. The CDR3: CATSRDLGFGVDTQYF. The CDR3 bases are TGTGCCACCAGCAGAGATCTTGGCTTCGGGGTAGATACGCAGTATTTT. Full variable domain (outside the CDR3, taken from reference TRBV15 and TRBJ2-3): DAMVIQNPRYQVTQFGKPVTLSCSQTLNHNVMYWYQQKSSQAPKLLFHYYDKDFNNEADTPDNFQSRRPNTSFCFLDIRSPGLGDTAMYLCATSRDLGFGVDTQYFGPGTRLTVL.

As regards this clone: The same CDR3 is also encoded by other DNA sequences in this sample. The DNA for the CDR3 is TGTGCCAGCAGTTTAGGGGGGAACTATGGCTACACCTTC. Its translation: CASSLGGNYGYTF. The chain links TRBV27 to TRBJ1-2; D is perhaps TRBD1 (5 bases). The CDR3 is 13 residues long. Trimming stripped 2 bases from V and 2 bases from J, with 6 bases between. The germline gives CDR1 MNHEY, CDR2 SMNVEV (reference sequence).

The chain is built from TRBV7-2 and TRBJ2-1; D not certain. Germline assignment: CDR1 SGHTA and CDR2 FQGNSA. This CDR3 spans 13 amino acids. Trimming removed 1 base from V and 6 bases from J, with 7 bases in between. CDR3 coding DNA: TGTGCCAGCAGCTTAGAGCTGCGCAATGAGCAGTTCTTC. Protein: CASSLELRNEQFF.

V and J are TRBV15 and TRBJ2-1; possible D gene TRBD2, 6 bases. This CDR3 has 14 amino acids. V was trimmed by 1 base and J by 7 bases, leaving 11 bases between them. Germline V gives CDR1 LNHNV, CDR2 YYDKDF (reference sequence). The CDR3 loop reads CATSRGGGSNEQFF. CDR3 bases: TGTGCCACCAGCAGAGGTGGAGGGAGTAATGAGCAGTTCTTC.

The rearrangement links TRBV28 to TRBJ2-5, with 9 bases identical to TRBD2. This CDR3 contains 15 residues. Germline loops: CDR1 MDHEN, CDR2 SYDVKM. V was pared by 10 bases and J by 4 bases, with 13 bases of the junction left unmatched. CDR3 in DNA: TGTGCCATCGCACTAGCGGGCGCGCAGAGAGAGACCCAGTACTTC. Amino acid sequence: CAIALAGAQRETQYF.

The rearrangement uses TRBV28 and TRBJ2-7; possibly TRBD2 for D (5 bases). Germline V gene sequence: CDR1 MDHEN, CDR2 SYDVKM. V was pared by 2 bases and J by 4 bases, with 12 bases between. The CDR3 extends over 14 amino acids. The CDR3 is CASSLGGDTYEQYF. CDR3 in DNA: TGTGCCAGCAGTTTAGGAGGCGACACTTACGAGCAGTACTTC.

The chain joins TRBV28 to TRBJ2-1; D unresolved. CDR3 length equals 14 residues. Germline V gene sequence: CDR1 MDHEN, CDR2 SYDVKM. Trimming left V 3 bases short and J 4 bases short, with 10 bases between. CDR3 protein: CASSFDSPYNEQFF. CDR3 coding DNA: TGTGCCAGCAGTTTCGACTCCCCATACAATGAGCAGTTCTTC.

The chain joins TRBV4-2 to TRBJ1-4; 7 bases line up with TRBD1. V trimming: 4 bases; J trimming: 8 bases; junction bases outside the gene matches: 10. The CDR3 consists of 15 residues. The germline CDR1 and CDR2 sequences are LGHNA and YNFKEQ. The CDR3: CASSLMTGLAEKLFF. The CDR3 DNA follows: TGTGCCAGCAGCCTAATGACAGGGTTAGCCGAAAAACTGTTTTTT.

V and J are TRBV7-9 and TRBJ2-1, with TRBD2 matching over 7 bases. Germline trimming cut 2 bases from V and 5 bases from J; bases unmatched to any gene: 3. The CDR3 runs to 14 residues. Per the germline V gene, CDR1 is SEHNR and CDR2 is FQNEAQ (reference sequence). CDR3 DNA sequence: TGTGCCAGCAGCTTACCCAGCGGGAACAATGAGCAGTTCTTC. Translation: CASSLPSGNNEQFF.

V usage is TRBV7-8 and J usage is TRBJ2-2, with TRBD1 matching 7 bases. Germline V gene data show CDR1 as SGHVS and CDR2 as FQNEAQ. V lost 6 bases to trimming and J lost 3 bases; unmatched junction nucleotides: 10. This CDR3 spans 16 amino acids. The CDR3 loop reads CASSLNTGAHTGELFF. The CDR3 nucleotides are TGTGCCAGCAGTTTGAATACAGGGGCCCACACCGGGGAGCTGTTTTTT. Using reference TRBV7-8 and TRBJ2-2 for the parts outside the CDR3, the full variable domain is GAGVSQSPRYKVAKRGQDVALRCDPISGHVSLFWYQQALGQGPEFLTYFQNEAQLDKSGLPSDRFFAERPEGSVSTLKIQRTQQEDSAVYLCASSLNTGAHTGELFFGEGSRLTVL.

J is TRBJ2-2 and V is TRBV5-1, with 8 bases matching TRBD1. V shed 4 bases and J 6 bases; nucleotides not matched to a gene: 5. Per the germline V gene, CDR1 is SGHRS and CDR2 is YFSETQ. The length of the CDR3 is 14 residues. The CDR3 DNA reads TGCGCCAGCAGCGGACAGGGAGCGGCCGGGGAGCTGTTTTTT. This sequence encodes CASSGQGAAGELFF.

The chain employs TRBV27 and TRBJ1-6; D is uncertain. Germline-derived CDR1 and CDR2 are MNHEY and SMNVEV (reference sequence). This CDR3 comprises 18 residues. Trimming left V 3 bases short and J 0 bases short, with 15 bases between. The CDR3 DNA sequence: TGTGCCAGCAGTTTTGGTCAGGCGTACAGCTCCTATAATTCACCCCTCCACTTT. Encoded protein: CASSFGQAYSSYNSPLHF.

This chain joins TRBV30 and TRBJ2-3, with D tentatively TRBD2 (6 bases). The CDR3 loop spans 14 amino acids. Trimming left V 5 bases short and J 4 bases short, with 16 bases between. CDR1 and CDR2 from the germline V gene are GTSNPN and SVGIG (reference sequence). CDR3 sequence (DNA): TGTGCCTGGGCTGGAGGGGCAGGGCCAGATACGCAGTATTTT. Translation gives CAWAGGAGPDTQYF. The whole variable domain, filled in from reference TRBV30 and TRBJ2-3, reads SQTIHQWPATLVQPVGSPLSLECTVEGTSNPNLYWYRQAAGRGLQLLFYSVGIGQISSEVPQNLSASRPQDRQFILSSKKLLLSDSGFYLCAWAGGAGPDTQYFGPGTRLTVL.

The CDR3 here is CASSFGDRANTIYF. In DNA, the CDR3 is TGTGCCAGCAGTTTCGGAGACAGGGCGAACACCATATATTTT. This chain connects TRBV28 to TRBJ1-3; 7 bases are a match to TRBD1. The CDR3 extends over 14 amino acids. From germline, CDR1 is MDHEN and CDR2 SYDVKM. Trimming cost V 3 bases and J 7 bases; bases outside gene matches: 6.

This chain links TRBV10-3 with TRBJ2-3, with 10 bases identical to TRBD2. The CDR3 runs to 16 residues. Germline V gives CDR1 ENHRY, CDR2 SYGVKD. V gave up 7 bases and J gave up 0 bases; unmatched junction bases: 7. CDR3 in amino acids: CAITPSGSSSTDTQYF. CDR3 nucleotide sequence: TGTGCCATCACGCCTAGCGGGAGCTCGAGCACAGATACGCAGTATTTT.

The chain employs TRBV11-2 and TRBJ1-2, with 7 bases identical to TRBD1. CDR3 length: 15 residues. J was trimmed by 7 bases and V by 7 bases; bases with no gene match: 15. CDR1 SGHAT and CDR2 FQNNGV come from the germline V gene. As DNA, the CDR3 is TGTGCCAGCAACCCGTCGACAGGGATTGGTCGTGGCTACACCTTC. The encoded protein is CASNPSTGIGRGYTF.

This rearrangement joins TRBV5-1 to TRBJ2-1; maybe TRBD2 (6 bases). Trimming stripped 1 base from V and 6 bases from J, with 14 bases between. The CDR3 is 15 residues long. CDR1 is SGHRS and CDR2 is YFSETQ in the germline V gene. CDR3 DNA: TGCGCCAGCAGCTTGTCTTTTAGGGGAGGCAATGAGCAGTTCTTC. This encodes CASSLSFRGGNEQFF. The full variable domain, rest sourced from reference TRBV5-1 and TRBJ2-1, is KAGVTQTPRYLIKTRGQQVTLSCSPISGHRSVSWYQQTPGQGLQFLFEYFSETQRNKGNFPGRFSGRQFSNSRSEMNVSTLELGDSALYLCASSLSFRGGNEQFFGPGTRLTVL.

The chain links TRBV28 to TRBJ2-3; D gene unclear. The CDR3 loop spans 16 amino acids. V was pared by 5 bases and J by 3 bases, with 18 bases between. Per germline, CDR1 MDHEN and CDR2 SYDVKM. CDR3 bases: TGTGCCAGCAGTCCACCTGGGCCAGGAAGGACAGATACGCAGTATTTT. This sequence encodes CASSPPGPGRTDTQYF.

The CDR3 coding sequence is TGTGCCAGCAGGTCGACAGGGGAGGCCTACGAGCAGTACTTC. Amino acid sequence: CASRSTGEAYEQYF. The chain combines TRBV28 with TRBJ2-7; the match to TRBD1 covers 8 bases. The CDR3 extends over 14 amino acids. Germline assignment: CDR1 MDHEN and CDR2 SYDVKM. After removal of 6 bases from V and 2 bases from J, the junction contained 6 bases not matched to a gene.

This rearrangement joins TRBV30 to TRBJ1-3; a possible D gene is TRBD1 (5 bases). The germline V gene has CDR1 GTSNPN and CDR2 SVGIG (reference sequence). The germline V and J ends were trimmed by 0 bases and 0 bases, with 12 bases remaining between them. This CDR3 is 16 amino acids long. This chain's CDR3 is CAWSVSGASSGNTIYF. CDR3 nucleotides: TGTGCCTGGAGTGTAAGTGGGGCAAGCTCTGGAAACACCATATATTTT.

The J gene is TRBJ1-1, the V gene TRBV21-1; TRBD1 reflects the table's D call only, with no check against the DNA. TRBV21-1 is deemed a pseudogene. The length of the CDR3 is 19 residues. CDR3 in DNA: TGTGCCAGCAGCAAAGCGGCAGGGCGCAAAGCCTTCGGAAGGACTGAAGCTTTCTTT. Translating gives CASSKAAGRKAFGRTEAFF.

The rearrangement joins TRBV29-1 to TRBJ2-1; D possibly corresponds to TRBD1 (6 bases). This CDR3 comprises 14 residues. CDR1 is SQVTM and CDR2 is ANQGSEA in the germline V gene. With 7 bases removed from V and 4 bases from J, the gap between germline ends came to 17 bases. The CDR3 DNA reads TGCAGCGGGTACAGGGTCCTTAGTTACAATGAGCAGTTCTTC. Translating it yields CSGYRVLSYNEQFF.

The chain is built from TRBV29-1 and TRBJ2-5, with D possibly TRBD1 on 5 matching bases. The ends were cut back, 0 bases at V and 2 bases at J, with 19 bases in the middle. Germline V gene sequence: CDR1 SQVTM, CDR2 ANQGSEA. The length of the CDR3 is 17 residues. The CDR3 coding sequence is TGCAGCGTTGAAGATGTGCAGGGCATACCCCGACAAGAGACCCAGTACTTC. Encoded protein: CSVEDVQGIPRQETQYF.

CDR3 DNA: TGTGCCAGCAGGACCGGGACAGGGGGCTACGAGCAGTACTTC. This translates into CASRTGTGGYEQYF. The V and J genes are TRBV28 and TRBJ2-7; TRBD1 aligns across 11 bases. V lost 6 bases, J lost 3 bases, and 4 bases stayed unmatched. The CDR3 length is 14 residues. Germline values: CDR1 MDHEN, CDR2 SYDVKM.

This clone was picked up one time. The chain uses TRBV25-1 and TRBJ1-1, with D possibly TRBD1 on 6 matching bases. The V gene's germline CDR1 is MGHDK and CDR2 SYGVNS. V shed 4 bases and J shed 11 bases, with 17 bases lying between them. The CDR3 consists of 13 residues. This chain's CDR3 is CASSAPGVLGAFF. As DNA, the CDR3 is TGTGCCAGCAGTGCACCAGGGGTTTTAGGGGCTTTCTTT.

The chain recombines TRBV9 with TRBJ1-2; a weak D match, TRBD1 (6 bases). The CDR3 spans 13 residues. The germline V and J ends were trimmed by 0 bases and 4 bases, with 7 bases remaining between them. The germline CDR1 and CDR2 sequences are SGDLS and YYNGEE. CDR3 in DNA: TGTGCCAGCAGCGTAGACAGGGCCTATGGCTACACCTTC. Translation: CASSVDRAYGYTF.

The chain joins TRBV28 to TRBJ1-2; D gene unclear. Trimming took 5 bases from V and 3 from J, leaving 13 bases between them. Germline values: CDR1 MDHEN, CDR2 SYDVKM. The CDR3 totals 14 residues. The CDR3 loop reads CASSTPHGYYGYTF. CDR3 sequence (DNA): TGTGCCAGCAGTACACCGCACGGGTACTATGGCTACACCTTC.

The gene calls are TRBV28 and TRBJ1-1, with TRBD1 identical over 10 bases. Germline CDR1 reads MDHEN; CDR2 reads SYDVKM. V was pared by 7 bases and J by 6 bases, with 14 bases of the junction left unmatched. The length of the CDR3 is 16 residues. CDR3 sequence: CASKTRPGQGRAEAFF. CDR3 in DNA: TGTGCCAGCAAAACCCGCCCGGGACAGGGGAGGGCTGAAGCTTTCTTT.